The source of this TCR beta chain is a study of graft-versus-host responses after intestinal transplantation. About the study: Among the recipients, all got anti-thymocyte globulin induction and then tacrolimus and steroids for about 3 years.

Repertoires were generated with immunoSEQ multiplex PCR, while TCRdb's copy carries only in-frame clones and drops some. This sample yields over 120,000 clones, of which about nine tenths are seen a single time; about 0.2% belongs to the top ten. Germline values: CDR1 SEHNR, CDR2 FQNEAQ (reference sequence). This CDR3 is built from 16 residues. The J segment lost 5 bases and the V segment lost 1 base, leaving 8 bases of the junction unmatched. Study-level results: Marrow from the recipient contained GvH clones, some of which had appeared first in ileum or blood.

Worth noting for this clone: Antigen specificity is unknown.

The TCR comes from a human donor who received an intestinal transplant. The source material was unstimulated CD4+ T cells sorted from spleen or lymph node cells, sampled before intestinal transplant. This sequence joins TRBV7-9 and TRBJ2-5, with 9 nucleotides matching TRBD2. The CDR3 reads CASSLGGSGSLETQYF. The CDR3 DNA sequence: TGTGCCAGCAGCTTAGGAGGTAGCGGGAGTTTGGAGACCCAGTACTTC. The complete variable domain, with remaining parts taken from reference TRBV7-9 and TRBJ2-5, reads DTGVSQNPRHKITKRGQNVTFRCDPISEHNRLYWYRQTLGQGPEFLTYFQNEAQLEKSRLLSDRFSAERPKGSFSTLEIQRTEQGDSAMYLCASSLGGSGSLETQYFGPGTRLLVL.